This T cell receptor beta chain was sequenced for a study of shared clonotypes between healthy human individuals. As handled by the study authors: Filtering differed for immunoSEQ, which gave only junction sequences without quality scores. Generated by immunoSEQ multiplex PCR, the TCRdb table keeps only in-frame clones and is missing some. V, J and clone size were drawn from that table, and D and trimming were deduced from the DNA. The repertoire holds under 600,000 clones, with almost 80% as singletons. Findings of the study overall: Researchers sampled blood only, noting tissue repertoires likely differ. Few donors limited the genetic and exposure-history diversity represented.

Between the trimmed V and J ends, which lost 4 bases and 7 bases, there was a span of 17 bases. This CDR3 region has 14 residues. CDR1 and CDR2 (germline): LNHDA, SQIVND (reference sequence). This clone was recorded once. Antigen specificity is unknown. V is TRBV19 and J is TRBJ2-7; D is possibly TRBD1 (5 bases). Sequenced material: PBMCs. The clonotype was recovered from a woman in her thirties or forties in good health. Some clones in this sample may be carry-over from other donors' samples. The CDR3, as DNA: TGTGCCAGTAGTACAACCCGACTTAGGGGAGAGCAGTACTTC. It encodes CASSTTRLRGEQYF.